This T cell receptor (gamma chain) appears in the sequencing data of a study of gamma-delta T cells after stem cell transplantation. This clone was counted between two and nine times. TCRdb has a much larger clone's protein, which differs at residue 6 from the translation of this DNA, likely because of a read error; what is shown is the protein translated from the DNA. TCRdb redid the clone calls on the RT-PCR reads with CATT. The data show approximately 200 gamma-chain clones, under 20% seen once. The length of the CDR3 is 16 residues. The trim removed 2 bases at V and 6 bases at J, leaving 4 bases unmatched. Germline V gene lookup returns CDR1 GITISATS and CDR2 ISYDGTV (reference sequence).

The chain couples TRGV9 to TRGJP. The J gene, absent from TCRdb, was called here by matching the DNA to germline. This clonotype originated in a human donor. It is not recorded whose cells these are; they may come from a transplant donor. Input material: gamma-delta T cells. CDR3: CALWEAIELGKKIKVF. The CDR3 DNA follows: TGTGCCTTGTGGGAGGCGATAGAGTTGGGCAAAAAAATCAAGGTATTT.